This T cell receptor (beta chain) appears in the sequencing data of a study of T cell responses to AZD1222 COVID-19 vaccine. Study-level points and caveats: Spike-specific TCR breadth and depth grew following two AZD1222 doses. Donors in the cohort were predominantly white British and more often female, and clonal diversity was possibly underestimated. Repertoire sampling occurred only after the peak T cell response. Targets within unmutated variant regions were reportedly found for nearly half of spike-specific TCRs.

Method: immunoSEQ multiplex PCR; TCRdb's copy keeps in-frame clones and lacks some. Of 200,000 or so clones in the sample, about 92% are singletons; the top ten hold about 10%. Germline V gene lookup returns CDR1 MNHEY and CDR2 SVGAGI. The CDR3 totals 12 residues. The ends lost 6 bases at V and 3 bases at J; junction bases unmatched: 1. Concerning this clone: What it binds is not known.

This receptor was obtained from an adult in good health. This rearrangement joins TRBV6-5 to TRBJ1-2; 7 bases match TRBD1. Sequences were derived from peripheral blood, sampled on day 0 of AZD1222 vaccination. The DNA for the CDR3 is TGTGCCAGCAGAGGGACAGACTATGGCTACACCTTC. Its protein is CASRGTDYGYTF.